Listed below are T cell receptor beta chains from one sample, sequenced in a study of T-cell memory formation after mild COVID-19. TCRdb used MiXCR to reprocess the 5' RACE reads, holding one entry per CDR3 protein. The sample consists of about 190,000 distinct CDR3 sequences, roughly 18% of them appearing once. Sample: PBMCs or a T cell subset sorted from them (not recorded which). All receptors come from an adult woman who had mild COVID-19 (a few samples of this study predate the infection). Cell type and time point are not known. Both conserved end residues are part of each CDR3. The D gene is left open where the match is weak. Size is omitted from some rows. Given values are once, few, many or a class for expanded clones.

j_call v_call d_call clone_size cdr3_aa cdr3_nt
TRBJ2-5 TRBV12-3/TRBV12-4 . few CASSLREGVWAQYF TGTGCCAGCAGTCTTAGGGAAGGGGTCTGGGCCCAGTACTTC
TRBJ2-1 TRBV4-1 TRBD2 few CASSQGLAGASTYNEQFF TGCGCCAGCAGCCAAGGACTAGCGGGGGCCTCGACCTACAATGAGCAGTTCTTC
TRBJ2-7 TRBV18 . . CASSTVGDEQYF TGTGCCAGCTCTACCGTGGGGGACGAGCAGTACTTC
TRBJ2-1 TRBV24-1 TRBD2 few CATSDPSGGVPYEQFF TGTGCCACCAGTGACCCTAGCGGGGGAGTTCCGTACGAGCAGTTCTTC
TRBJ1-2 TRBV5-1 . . CASSRTNYGYTF TGCGCCAGCAGCCGTACCAACTATGGCTACACCTTC
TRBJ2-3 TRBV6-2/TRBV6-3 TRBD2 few CASSRTLAGVKDTQYF TGTGCCAGCAGCCGAACACTAGCGGGAGTTAAAGATACGCAGTATTTT
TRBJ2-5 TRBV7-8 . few CASSQPGGAQETQYF TGTGCCAGCAGCCAACCCGGGGGTGCACAAGAGACCCAGTACTTC
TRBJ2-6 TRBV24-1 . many CATSDSQSGANVLTF TGTGCCACCAGTGATTCCCAATCTGGGGCCAACGTCCTGACTTTC
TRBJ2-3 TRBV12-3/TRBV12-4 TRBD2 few CASSFLAGISLNTQYF TGTGCCAGCAGTTTTTTAGCGGGAATAAGCCTTAATACGCAGTATTTT
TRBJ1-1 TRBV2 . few CASSQGGRTEAFF TGTGCCAGCAGTCAGGGAGGCCGGACTGAAGCTTTCTTT
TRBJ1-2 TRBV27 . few CASSSGLLTGGYTF TGTGCCAGCTCCTCGGGACTCCTCACCGGGGGCTACACCTTC
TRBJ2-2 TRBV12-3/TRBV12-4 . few CASSSQSPGELFF TGTGCCAGCAGTTCCCAGTCCCCCGGGGAGCTGTTTTTT
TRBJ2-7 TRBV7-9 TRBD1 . CASRTTGVYEQYF TGTGCCAGCAGAACCACAGGGGTCTACGAGCAGTACTTC
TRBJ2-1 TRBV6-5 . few CASSYRGLGDNEQFF TGTGCCAGCAGTTATAGAGGGCTGGGGGACAATGAGCAGTTCTTC
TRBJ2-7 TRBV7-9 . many CASSYQGLPTYEQYF TGTGCCAGCAGCTACCAGGGATTGCCCACCTACGAGCAGTACTTC
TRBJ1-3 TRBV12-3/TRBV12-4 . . CASSLSRQPGNTIYF TGTGCCAGCAGTTTATCCCGGCAACCCGGAAACACCATATATTTT
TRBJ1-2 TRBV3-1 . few CASSQSGYGYTF TGTGCCAGCAGCCAGTCCGGCTATGGCTACACCTTC
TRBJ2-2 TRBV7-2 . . CASSASEGTGELFF TGTGCCAGCAGCGCTAGTGAAGGGACCGGGGAGCTGTTTTTT
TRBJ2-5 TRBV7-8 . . CASSLGTRRGSGETQYF TGTGCCAGCAGCTTGGGAACACGTAGGGGGAGCGGGGAGACCCAGTACTTC
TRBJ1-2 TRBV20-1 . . CSARDGGRGSRIGYTF TGCAGTGCTAGAGATGGGGGTCGTGGTTCGCGAATCGGCTACACCTTC
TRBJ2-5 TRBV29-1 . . CSVERFTSQETQYF TGCAGCGTTGAAAGGTTTACAAGCCAAGAGACCCAGTACTTC
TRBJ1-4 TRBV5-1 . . CASSLNLGQTNEKLFF TGCGCCAGCAGCTTGAATTTGGGACAAACGAATGAAAAACTGTTTTTT
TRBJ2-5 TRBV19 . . CASSIGQKETQYF TGTGCCAGTAGTATAGGGCAGAAAGAGACCCAGTACTTC
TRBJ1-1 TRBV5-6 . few CASSLEQLTEAFF TGTGCCAGCAGCTTGGAACAGCTCACTGAAGCTTTCTTT
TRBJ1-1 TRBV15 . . CATSREGGF TGTGCCACCAGCAGAGAGGGAGGCTTC
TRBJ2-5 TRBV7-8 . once CASTARYQETQYF TGTGCCAGCACCGCTAGGTACCAAGAGACCCAGTACTTC
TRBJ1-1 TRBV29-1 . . CSVGRVGTEAFF TGCAGCGTAGGCAGGGTGGGCACTGAAGCTTTCTTT
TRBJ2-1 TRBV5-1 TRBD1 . CASTVAGGTYNEQFF TGCGCCAGCACTGTGGCAGGGGGCACCTACAATGAGCAGTTCTTC
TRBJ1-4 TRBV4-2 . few CASSPTSATNEKLFF TGTGCCAGCAGCCCGACGAGCGCAACTAATGAAAAACTGTTTTTT
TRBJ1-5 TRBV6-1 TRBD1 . CASRQGGKNQPQHF TGTGCCAGCAGACAGGGGGGGAAAAATCAGCCCCAGCATTTT
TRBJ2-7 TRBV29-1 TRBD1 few CSVGQGIGEQYF TGCAGCGTGGGACAGGGGATAGGGGAGCAGTACTTC
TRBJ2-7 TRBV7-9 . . CASSPSTGEQYF TGTGCCAGCAGCCCCTCGACCGGAGAGCAGTACTTC
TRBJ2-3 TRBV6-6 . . CASSVSGDTQYF TGTGCCAGTTCTGTCTCCGGAGATACGCAGTATTTT
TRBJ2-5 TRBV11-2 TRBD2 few CASSALAGGRETQYF TGTGCCAGCAGCGCTCTAGCGGGGGGGCGAGAGACCCAGTACTTC
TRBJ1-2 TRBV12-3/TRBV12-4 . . CASSLLGRGGYTF TGTGCCAGCAGTTTACTGGGGCGGGGTGGCTACACCTTC
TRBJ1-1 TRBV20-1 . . CSAIRLGSSNTEAFF TGCAGTGCCATTCGATTGGGCAGTTCGAACACTGAAGCTTTCTTT
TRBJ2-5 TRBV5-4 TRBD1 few CASSGKQGGQETQYF TGTGCCAGCAGCGGAAAACAGGGGGGACAAGAGACCCAGTACTTC
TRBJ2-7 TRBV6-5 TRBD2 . CASNPLGTSGYEQYF TGTGCCAGCAACCCCCTAGGGACTAGCGGCTACGAGCAGTACTTC
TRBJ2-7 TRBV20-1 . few CSARESLGAHYEQYF TGCAGTGCTAGAGAGTCCTTGGGGGCACACTACGAGCAGTACTTC
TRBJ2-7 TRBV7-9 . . CASAPRQSYEQYF TGTGCCAGCGCGCCGCGGCAATCCTACGAGCAGTACTTC
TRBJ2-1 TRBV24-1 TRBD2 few CATSDATGLDINEQFF TGTGCCACCAGTGACGCAACGGGACTAGACATCAATGAGCAGTTCTTC
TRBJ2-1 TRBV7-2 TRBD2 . CASSPRRGSGAKMNEQFF TGTGCCAGCAGCCCCCGGCGGGGGAGCGGGGCCAAGATGAATGAGCAGTTCTTC
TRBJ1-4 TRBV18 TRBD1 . CASSQQGRTATNEKLFF TGTGCCAGCTCACAACAGGGGCGCACCGCAACTAATGAAAAACTGTTTTTT
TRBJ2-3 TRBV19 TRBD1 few CASSIQGATDTQYF TGTGCCAGTAGTATCCAGGGGGCGACAGATACGCAGTATTTT
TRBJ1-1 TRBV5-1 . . CASSSQQELNTEAFF TGCGCCAGCAGCTCCCAACAGGAATTGAACACTGAAGCTTTCTTT
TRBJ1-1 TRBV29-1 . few CSVRGRMNTEAFF TGCAGCGTTCGTGGACGCATGAACACTGAAGCTTTCTTT
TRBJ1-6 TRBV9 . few CASSVSRGSLHF TGTGCCAGCAGCGTATCGCGGGGCTCCCTCCACTTT
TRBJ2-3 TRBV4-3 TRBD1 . CASSRGDRSTDTQYF TGCGCCAGCAGCCGGGGGGACAGGAGCACAGATACGCAGTATTTT
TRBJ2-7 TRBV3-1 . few CASNAGRGYYEQYF TGTGCCAGCAACGCAGGCCGGGGCTACTACGAGCAGTACTTC
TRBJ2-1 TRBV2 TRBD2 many CASSDYGRGKNEQFF TGTGCCAGCAGTGACTACGGGAGGGGGAAAAATGAGCAGTTCTTC
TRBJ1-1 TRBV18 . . CASSTQGYDTEAFF TGTGCCAGCTCAACGCAGGGTTACGACACTGAAGCTTTCTTT
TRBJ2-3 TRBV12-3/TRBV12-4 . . CASSSPGGLRDTQYF TGTGCCAGCAGTTCTCCGGGCGGGTTACGAGATACGCAGTATTTT